This TCR beta chain stems from a study of long-term antiretroviral therapy in people with HIV. Study-level points and caveats: Information on adherence to ART, viral resistance or therapy changes was unavailable. Repertoires looked antigen-experienced, with only a slight naive shift after ART. After ART, diversity increased yet remained lower than transplant donor controls.

Sampling of each donor yielded at least one pre-ART PBMC sample and at least two post-ART PBMC samples. Points on this clone: Its specificity is unknown.

With survey level as its setting, the immunoSEQ assay was v3.0. This table comes from immunoSEQ multiplex PCR, and its TCRdb copy is limited to in-frame clones, with some not included. The table shows around 18,000 clones, with around 91% occurring only once. The TCR was taken from a man aged 50 to 59 with HIV. Sequencing used unsorted PBMCs, obtained 3 years after starting antiretroviral therapy.

In DNA form, the CDR3 reads TGTGCCAGCAGTTTTATTCCGGGGAACAATGAGCAGTTCTTC. Translation: CASSFIPGNNEQFF. The chain employs TRBV27 and TRBJ2-1, with D perhaps matching TRBD2 (5 bases). Trimming cost V 3 bases and J 5 bases, with 11 bases left between them. This CDR3 contains 14 residues. Germline V gene lookup returns CDR1 MNHEY and CDR2 SMNVEV (reference sequence).